This T cell receptor (beta chain) was obtained from a study of beta chain features in type 1 diabetes. Study-level points and caveats: For TCRB rearrangement, an influence of HLA type remained unresolved here.

The isolated RNA, all of it, was reverse transcribed, so expressed TCRB transcripts were what got sequenced. Repertoires were generated with immunoSEQ multiplex PCR, while TCRdb's copy carries only in-frame clones and drops some. The sample gives 120,000 to 150,000 clones, 10% of which show up once; around 1.4% is in the top ten. Comment on this clone: Its antigen is currently unknown.

Germline trimming cut 7 bases from V and 5 bases from J; bases unmatched to any gene: 12. The CDR3 consists of 16 residues. Per germline, CDR1 MGHDK and CDR2 SYGVNS. The sample was naive CD4+ T cells from blood. The TCR sequence derives from a man between 18 and 35 years old in good health. The chain combines TRBV25-1 with TRBJ2-1, with TRBD2 matching 9 bases. Here the CDR3 DNA reads TGTGCCAGCACCACCACTCGCAGCGGGGGGAACAATGAGCAGTTCTTC. Translated: CASTTTRSGGNNEQFF.